A selection of T cell receptor beta chains follows, all from one sample in a study of early T cells in non-severe SARS-CoV-2 infection. MiXCR, run by TCRdb on the 5' RACE reads, gives a single entry per CDR3 protein. The table has 85,000 to 100,000 distinct CDR3 sequences, under 15% seen once. Input material: whole blood. These receptors came from an adult who was a healthcare worker with PCR-confirmed SARS-CoV-2 infection or an uninfected control (not recorded which). CDR3s include the opening cysteine and the closing phenylalanine or tryptophan. D genes are given only for firm matches. A row's size may be missing; if present it is once, few, many or a size class.

NA,NA,TRBJ1-5,TRBV29-1,TGCAGCGTTGAAGTCCCGGGATTGAGGAGGTATAGCAATCAGCCCCAGCATTTT,CSVEVPGLRRYSNQPQHF
many,NA,TRBJ2-1,TRBV9,TGTGCCAGCAGCGCCGGACCCCTTAATGAGCAGTTCTTC,CASSAGPLNEQFF
many,NA,TRBJ1-5,TRBV4-1,TGCGCCAGCAGCCAAGATGGGTCAGGAGCCTATAGCAATCAGCCCCAGCATTTT,CASSQDGSGAYSNQPQHF
many,TRBD2,TRBJ2-3,TRBV9,TGTGCCAGCAGCGGACAAGCGGGGATTCGCACAGATACGCAGTATTTT,CASSGQAGIRTDTQYF
NA,NA,TRBJ2-5,TRBV27,TGTGCCAGCAGTTTGAATTACTACCTGCCCCAAGAGACCCAGTACTTC,CASSLNYYLPQETQYF
NA,NA,TRBJ2-1,TRBV20-1,TGCAGTGCTAGTCACGGGGGCTATCCCCCGGAGGCGTTCTTC,CSASHGGYPPEAFF
NA,NA,TRBJ2-7,TRBV5-4,TGTGCCAGCAGCCCAGTAGGGGGGGGCCTCTCCTACGAGCAGTACTTC,CASSPVGGGLSYEQYF
few,NA,TRBJ2-4,TRBV4-2,TGTGCCAGCAGCCAAGATCGCCAGATCTTAGCCAAAAACATTCAGTACTTC,CASSQDRQILAKNIQYF
NA,NA,TRBJ2-1,TRBV28,TGTGCCAGCATAAAACGCGGTGAGCAGTTCTTC,CASIKRGEQFF
many,NA,TRBJ2-7,TRBV7-2,TGTGCCAGCAGCTTAAGCAGAGGGGCCTACGAGCAGTACTTC,CASSLSRGAYEQYF
few,TRBD1,TRBJ2-6,TRBV7-2,TGTGCCAGCAGCTCCGACAGGGGATATGGGGCCAACGTCCTGACTTTC,CASSSDRGYGANVLTF
many,NA,TRBJ2-5,TRBV13,TGTGCCAGCAGCTTAGGGGCAGAAGAGACCCAGTACTTC,CASSLGAEETQYF
NA,NA,TRBJ1-2,TRBV29-1,TGCAGCGTTGAAGGAATCTATGGCTACACCTTC,CSVEGIYGYTF
NA,NA,TRBJ1-5,TRBV4-2,TGTGCCAGCAGCCAAGAGATCGGCACAAATCAGCCCCAGCATTTT,CASSQEIGTNQPQHF
few,TRBD2,TRBJ2-2,TRBV28,TGTGCCAGCGCCCTGTCTGGCGGGGGGGTATCCGGGGAGCTGTTTTTT,CASALSGGGVSGELFF
many,TRBD1,TRBJ1-1,TRBV6-6,TGTGCCAGCAGACCGAACCCGGGACAGAATATGAACACTGAAGCTTTCTTT,CASRPNPGQNMNTEAFF
few,NA,TRBJ2-1,TRBV5-4,TGTGCCAGCAGCGCTCCGCGACTTAATGAGCAGTTCTTC,CASSAPRLNEQFF
NA,TRBD2,TRBJ2-2,TRBV6-5,TGTGCCAGCATGAGACTAGCGGGTCCCGGGGAGCTGTTTTTT,CASMRLAGPGELFF
NA,NA,TRBJ1-2,TRBV14,TGTGCCAGCAGCCAAGATTGGCGCGGGTCAGGAACCTTC,CASSQDWRGSGTF
many,NA,TRBJ1-6,TRBV2,TGTGCCAGCAGGGGCGAGTATAATTCACCCCTCCACTTT,CASRGEYNSPLHF
many,NA,TRBJ1-5,TRBV28,TGTGCCAGCACTCCAGACAGTGGTGGTGCTCAGCCCCAGCATTTT,CASTPDSGGAQPQHF
NA,NA,TRBJ2-2,TRBV20-1,TGCAGTGCCGTGGGGGACTTGAACACCGGGGAGCTGTTTTTT,CSAVGDLNTGELFF
many,TRBD2,TRBJ2-3,TRBV6-5,TGTGCCAGCGCCCACCGGGAGGGGGGGGGCAGAGATACGCAGTATTTT,CASAHREGGGRDTQYF
many,NA,TRBJ2-3,TRBV6-2/TRBV6-3,TGTGCCAGCAGCCTAATGACTAGATACACAGATACGCAGTATTTT,CASSLMTRYTDTQYF
NA,TRBD1,TRBJ2-5,TRBV28,TGTGCCAGCAGTTTATGGGGGACAGGGGTACGAGAGACCCAGTACTTC,CASSLWGTGVRETQYF
NA,NA,TRBJ1-1,TRBV5-1,TGCGCCAGCAGCTTGAAGAGGGATACTGAAGCTTTCTTT,CASSLKRDTEAFF
many,NA,TRBJ2-3,TRBV7-8,TGTGCCAGCAGCTTAGCCGGGGGCACAGATACGCAGTATTTT,CASSLAGGTDTQYF
few,NA,TRBJ1-6,TRBV25-1,TGTGCCAGCACTCTGCCAGGGACAAATTCACCCCTCCACTTT,CASTLPGTNSPLHF
many,NA,TRBJ1-5,TRBV5-1,TGCGCCACCCAATGTCGGACGAGGGGAGTAATCCCCAGCAATCAGCCCCAGCATTTT,CATQCRTRGVIPSNQPQHF
many,NA,TRBJ2-3,TRBV27,TGTGCCAGCAGTTTACGGCTACTCCCCACAGATACGCAGTATTTT,CASSLRLLPTDTQYF
many,TRBD1,TRBJ1-2,TRBV5-6,TGTGCCAGCAGAATACGGGACAGGGAGGAACATGGCTACACCTTC,CASRIRDREEHGYTF
few,NA,TRBJ2-2,TRBV6-5,TGTGCCACCATGGGGGCGAACACCGGGGAGCTGTTTTTT,CATMGANTGELFF
many,NA,TRBJ2-1,TRBV12-3/TRBV12-4,TGTGCCAGCAGCTTTGGGAACAATGAGCAGTTCTTC,CASSFGNNEQFF
many,TRBD1,TRBJ1-4,TRBV6-5,TGTGCCAGCAGTTACTATTCCAGGGGGCGTAGAACTAATGAAAAACTGTTTTTT,CASSYYSRGRRTNEKLFF
many,NA,TRBJ2-7,TRBV11-2,TGTGCCAGCAGCCTAGGTGGGGACGGAAGGTACTACGAGCAGTACTTC,CASSLGGDGRYYEQYF
NA,NA,TRBJ1-1,TRBV29-1,TGCAGCACCTGGGACCGTCACACTGAAGCTTTCTTT,CSTWDRHTEAFF
many,NA,TRBJ2-5,TRBV28,TGTGCCAGCAAGAAGGGAGAGACCCAGTACTTC,CASKKGETQYF
many,TRBD1,TRBJ1-2,TRBV6-5,TGTGCCAGCAGTGGCCAAGACAGGGGGAGAGGCTACACCTTC,CASSGQDRGRGYTF
many,NA,TRBJ1-1,TRBV12-3/TRBV12-4,TGTGCCAGCAGTTTGGACACTGAAGCTTTCTTT,CASSLDTEAFF
NA,TRBD1,TRBJ1-5,TRBV12-3/TRBV12-4,TGTGCCAGCAGTCCCAACAGGGGAGAGCCCCAGCATTTT,CASSPNRGEPQHF
NA,TRBD2,TRBJ2-7,TRBV27,TGTGCCAGCTCCCTTTTGGCGGGGGGGAAAAGCGAGCAGTACTTC,CASSLLAGGKSEQYF
NA,NA,TRBJ2-7,TRBV3-1,TGTGCCAGCAGCCCCCCGGTGAGTGACGAGCAGTACTTC,CASSPPVSDEQYF
many,NA,TRBJ2-5,TRBV6-5,TGTGCCAGCTGTAGGGGGGACCAAGAGACCCAGTACTTC,CASCRGDQETQYF
many,TRBD1,TRBJ2-1,TRBV28,TGTGCCAGCAGTTTATTTTGGCTCGGACAGGGTAAAATTAGCTCCTACAATGAGCAGTTCTTC,CASSLFWLGQGKISSYNEQFF
NA,NA,TRBJ1-1,TRBV28,TGTGCCAGCAGTTTATTAACCATCGGGGGTGGAGAAGCTTTCTTT,CASSLLTIGGGEAFF
NA,TRBD1,TRBJ2-1,TRBV27,TGTGCCAGCAGTTTAGTCCGACAGGGGGGCTACAATGAGCAGTTCTTC,CASSLVRQGGYNEQFF
many,TRBD2,TRBJ2-1,TRBV7-2,TGTGCCAGCAGCTTGGGACGGCGCGGGGGGGAGCAGTTCTTC,CASSLGRRGGEQFF
many,TRBD1,TRBJ2-2,TRBV10-3,TGTGCCATAGGGACAGAGAACACCGGGGAGCTGTTTTTT,CAIGTENTGELFF
many,NA,TRBJ2-1,TRBV5-1,TGCGCCAGCAGCGTTCCTCTAAGCTCCTACAATGAGCAGTTCTTC,CASSVPLSSYNEQFF
few,TRBD1,TRBJ1-6,TRBV4-1,TGCGCCAGCAGCCAAGATTGGGGGACAGACAATTCACCCCTCCACTTT,CASSQDWGTDNSPLHF
many,NA,TRBJ1-3,TRBV12-3/TRBV12-4,TGTGCCAGCAGTTACAGACGATACTCTGGAAACACCATATATTTT,CASSYRRYSGNTIYF
NA,NA,TRBJ2-1,TRBV20-1,TGCAGTGCTGGCACCTGGATAAGGGGGGCTAGCGGTTCATCCGATGAGCAGTTCTTC,CSAGTWIRGASGSSDEQFF
many,NA,TRBJ1-2,TRBV29-1,TGCAGCGCCCCTTCCATGGGGGCAGACCTACCTAACTATGGCTACACCTTC,CSAPSMGADLPNYGYTF